These 8 T cell receptor beta chains were all obtained from the same sample, sequenced in a study of shared clonotypes between healthy human individuals. It was CD45RO-negative cells, positively selected for CCR7, that made up naive CD8 cells, with terminally differentiated effector memory CD45RA+ cells excluded. Sequencing used immunoSEQ multiplex PCR; TCRdb keeps in-frame clones, though not all of them. This sample has about 2 million clones; about 94% occur once, and the top ten carry more than 0.9%. Sample: naive CD8+ T cells sorted from blood. All receptors derive from a man between 18 and 29 years old in good health.

With regard to this clone: Other DNA sequences in the sample encode the same CDR3. The J gene is TRBJ2-1, the V gene TRBV29-1, with D uncertain. Germline assignment: CDR1 SQVTM and CDR2 ANQGSEA. CDR3 size: 10 residues. V lost 2 bases and J 4 bases, leaving 0 bases between the germline ends. Written as DNA, the CDR3 is TGCAGCGTTGAATACAATGAGCAGTTCTTC. Residues: CSVEYNEQFF.

The chain joins TRBV12-1 to TRBJ2-5; the DNA was not compared with TRBD2, the D call given in the table. TRBV12-1 is shown as a pseudogene. The CDR3 extends over 17 amino acids. DNA of the CDR3: TGTGCCAGCAGCTCACCCGGTGAGAGGGTCCCCCAAGAGACCCAGTACTTC. Translation: CASSSPGERVPQETQYF.

The chain couples TRBV19 to TRBJ2-7, with D maybe TRBD1 (5 bases). V lost 0 bases, J lost 0 bases, and 12 bases lay in between. The length of the CDR3 is 16 residues. Germline V lookup: CDR1 LNHDA, CDR2 SQIVND (reference sequence). The CDR3 loop is CASSIEGRPYSYEQYF. The CDR3 region has the DNA TGTGCCAGTAGTATAGAGGGGCGCCCGTACTCCTACGAGCAGTACTTC.

This sequence joins TRBV13 and TRBJ2-5; the match to TRBD1 covers 7 bases. The CDR3 loop spans 16 amino acids. The germline V gene encodes CDR1 PRHDT and CDR2 FYEKMQ (reference sequence). V shed 4 bases, J shed 9 bases, and the junction held 17 bases outside the gene matches. The CDR3 DNA reads TGTGCCAGCAGCTCCTGGAAGACAGGGACCCTCGGGGCCCAGTACTTC. Translated: CASSSWKTGTLGAQYF.

This chain connects TRBV4-3 to TRBJ2-7; 7 bases are a match to TRBD2. V dropped 0 bases and J dropped 2; count of bases not matched to a gene: 10. CDR1 LGHNA and CDR2 YSLEER come from the germline V gene. The CDR3 totals 17 residues. The CDR3 reads CASSQEIGRESAYEQYF. The CDR3 nucleotides are TGCGCCAGCAGCCAAGAAATCGGGCGGGAGTCGGCCTACGAGCAGTACTTC.

The chain has TRBV29-1 and TRBJ2-5, with TRBD2 matching 7 bases. The CDR3 covers 12 residues. The trim removed 1 base at V and 9 bases at J, leaving 5 bases unmatched. Germline values: CDR1 SQVTM, CDR2 ANQGSEA. As DNA, the CDR3 is TGCAGCGTTGAAGTAGACGGGAGGCCCCAGTACTTC. Its protein is CSVEVDGRPQYF.

This clone was counted between two and nine times. The chain carries TRBV11-2 and TRBJ1-6; tentatively, D is TRBD1 (5 bases). From germline, CDR1 is SGHAT and CDR2 FQNNGV. Between the trimmed V and J ends, which lost 7 bases and 9 bases, there was a span of 19 bases. This CDR3 has 15 amino acids. DNA for the CDR3: TGTGCCAGCACCCCCTTTCAGGGCGGGGGTTCACCCCTCCACTTT. Translation: CASTPFQGGGSPLHF. The full variable domain, completed using reference TRBV11-2 and TRBJ1-6, is EAGVAQSPRYKIIEKRQSVAFWCNPISGHATLYWYQQILGQGPKLLIQFQNNGVVDDSQLPKDRFSAERLKGVDSTLKIQPAKLEDSAVYLCASTPFQGGGSPLHFGNGTRLTVT.

Only one count was recorded for this clone. V usage is TRBV7-6 and J usage is TRBJ1-1; perhaps TRBD1 as D (6 bases). This CDR3 spans 16 amino acids. Germline V gene data show CDR1 as SGHVS and CDR2 as FNYEAQ. V lost 2 bases and J 1 base, leaving 14 bases between the germline ends. The CDR3 region has the DNA TGTGCCAGCAGCTTAATATCAGTGGGACAGAACACTGAAGCTTTCTTT. Amino acids: CASSLISVGQNTEAFF.